Listed here are 18 T cell receptor beta chains from one sample, sequenced in a study of blood T cell repertoires in COVID-19. Profiled with immunoSEQ multiplex PCR; TCRdb holds only in-frame clones, not every one. The sample lists fewer than 350,000 clones, 80% to 90% occurring once. The sample comprised PBMCs or T cells enriched from blood (not recorded which). These receptor sequences come from a woman aged 40 to 50 with acute COVID-19.

The J gene is TRBJ2-3, the V gene TRBV2, with TRBD2 identical over 10 bases. Germline V lookup: CDR1 SNHLY, CDR2 FYNNEI. The length of the CDR3 is 17 residues. Unmatched junction bases numbered 12, after V lost 9 bases and J lost 0 bases. The CDR3 protein is CASGGPSGGSSTDTQYF. CDR3 coding DNA: TGTGCCAGTGGGGGGCCTAGCGGGGGCTCTAGCACAGATACGCAGTATTTT.

The chain has TRBV19 and TRBJ2-3; D possibly corresponds to TRBD2 (6 bases). Trimming took 9 bases from V and 0 from J, leaving 13 bases between them. The CDR3 is 14 residues long. Per germline, CDR1 LNHDA and CDR2 SQIVND (reference sequence). The chain's CDR3 is CASATSFSTDTQYF. The CDR3 DNA follows: TGTGCCAGCGCGACTAGTTTCAGCACAGATACGCAGTATTTT.

This chain connects TRBV29-1 to TRBJ1-2, with 8 bases lining up with TRBD1. The CDR3 is 14 amino acids. CDR1 and CDR2 from the germline V gene are SQVTM and ANQGSEA. The V gene end was trimmed by 7 bases and the J gene end by 3 bases; junction bases not matched to a gene: 10. The CDR3 bases are TGCAGCGCCGGTCGGCAGGGGGCATACTATGGCTACACCTTC. Protein sequence: CSAGRQGAYYGYTF.

The chain joins TRBV7-9 to TRBJ2-7; no reliable D call. Germline assignment: CDR1 SEHNR and CDR2 FQNEAQ (reference sequence). Trimming took 1 base from V and 2 from J, leaving 9 bases between them. The CDR3 spans 14 residues. CDR3 residues: CASSLGSTTYEQYF. DNA for the CDR3: TGTGCCAGCAGCTTAGGTTCCACTACCTACGAGCAGTACTTC.

This clone appeared many times. This sequence joins TRBV9 and TRBJ2-7, with 7 nucleotides matching TRBD1. The V gene's germline CDR1 is SGDLS and CDR2 YYNGEE. The CDR3 is 14 amino acids. V lost 4 bases, J lost 2 bases, and 6 bases stayed unmatched. The CDR3 DNA is TGTGCCAGCAGCCGACAGGGAACCGCCTACGAGCAGTACTTC. Amino acid sequence: CASSRQGTAYEQYF. The complete variable domain, with remaining parts taken from reference TRBV9 and TRBJ2-7, reads DSGVTQTPKHLITATGQRVTLRCSPRSGDLSVYWYQQSLDQGLQFLIQYYNGEERAKGNILERFSAQQFPDLHSELNLSSLELGDSALYFCASSRQGTAYEQYFGPGTRLTVT.

The V gene is TRBV19, the J gene TRBJ1-5, with D perhaps TRBD1 (5 bases). CDR1 LNHDA and CDR2 SQIVND come from the germline V gene (reference sequence). The CDR3 is 14 amino acids. The V and J ends lost 1 base and 5 bases respectively, with 9 bases between them. The CDR3 nucleotides read TGTGCCAGTAGTATAGCAACGGGGGATCAGCCCCAGCATTTT. Its translation is CASSIATGDQPQHF.

V is TRBV18 and J is TRBJ1-6; D unresolved. Germline loops: CDR1 KGHSH, CDR2 LQKENI. This CDR3 contains 16 residues. Trimming stripped 1 base from V and 9 bases from J, with 16 bases between. The CDR3 nucleotides read TGTGCCAGCTCACCACGGGGAGAACTGTTATCTTCACCCCTCCACTTT. Its protein product is CASSPRGELLSSPLHF.

CDR3 coding DNA: TGTGCCACCAGTATGAGTGGGCGGGAGCCCTCTCTTGTCTACAATGAGCAGTTCTTC. Its translation is CATSMSGREPSLVYNEQFF. V is TRBV24-1 and J is TRBJ2-1; TRBD2 aligns across 7 bases. Losses at the gene ends were 6 bases for V and 3 bases for J; bases not matched to a gene: 19. There are 19 residues in the CDR3. Germline-derived CDR1 and CDR2 are KGHDR and SFDVKD.

J is TRBJ2-1 and V is TRBV5-8; D perhaps matches TRBD2 (5 bases). Germline assignment: CDR1 SGHTS and CDR2 YDEGEE. The ends were cut back, 6 bases at V and 1 base at J, with 11 bases in the middle. This CDR3 is 14 amino acids long. Here the CDR3 reads CASIGGFSYNEQFF. The CDR3 DNA sequence: TGTGCCAGCATTGGAGGCTTTTCCTACAATGAGCAGTTCTTC. The whole variable domain, remainder taken from reference TRBV5-8 and TRBJ2-1, is EAGVTQSPTHLIKTRGQQATLRCSPISGHTSVYWYQQALGLGLQFLLWYDEGEERNRGNFPPRFSGRQFPNYSSELNVNALELEDSALYLCASIGGFSYNEQFFGPGTRLTVL.

This chain uses TRBV19 with TRBJ2-1, with D maybe TRBD2 (5 bases). Trimming stripped 7 bases from V and 0 bases from J, with 19 bases between. The germline V gene has CDR1 LNHDA and CDR2 SQIVND (reference sequence). The CDR3 is 17 amino acids. CDR3 sequence: CASTSQGGPSSYNEQFF. The CDR3 nucleotides are TGTGCCAGTACTAGTCAAGGCGGGCCGAGCTCCTACAATGAGCAGTTCTTC.

This chain uses TRBV18 with TRBJ1-1; D uncertain. V was clipped by 2 bases and J by 0 bases, with 13 bases between them. The CDR3 has 16 amino acids. Per the germline V gene, CDR1 is KGHSH and CDR2 is LQKENI. CDR3 sequence reads: CASSPNSGFMNTEAFF. DNA for the CDR3: TGTGCCAGCTCACCAAATTCAGGATTCATGAACACTGAAGCTTTCTTT.

The V gene is TRBV18, the J gene TRBJ1-2, with 10 bases lining up with TRBD1. Germline-derived CDR1 and CDR2 are KGHSH and LQKENI. The CDR3 covers 17 residues. V shed 3 bases and J 4 bases; nucleotides not matched to a gene: 11. The CDR3 loop is CASSPVGGTGASYGYTF. CDR3 in DNA: TGTGCCAGCTCACCCGTCGGTGGGACAGGGGCTAGCTATGGCTACACCTTC.

This clone occurred once. The chain joins TRBV19 to TRBJ1-1, with 10 bases matching TRBD1. The V gene end was trimmed by 3 bases and the J gene end by 4 bases; junction bases not matched to a gene: 11. Germline V lookup: CDR1 LNHDA, CDR2 SQIVND (reference sequence). This CDR3 has 17 residues. The CDR3 DNA reads as TGTGCCAGTAGTATCGTACCGGGACAGGGGATGCGCACTGAAGCTTTCTTT. Protein sequence: CASSIVPGQGMRTEAFF.

The chain employs TRBV27 and TRBJ2-1; D not certain. Germline loops: CDR1 MNHEY, CDR2 SMNVEV (reference sequence). V was cut by 2 bases and J by 10 bases, with 12 bases left in between. The CDR3 extends over 13 amino acids. The CDR3 protein is CASSLRPLEEQFF. CDR3 in DNA: TGTGCCAGCAGTTTACGGCCCCTAGAAGAGCAGTTCTTC.

The V call is TRBV11-3, the J call TRBJ2-7, with 8 bases lining up with TRBD2. J lost 0 bases, V lost 3 bases, and 1 base had no gene match. CDR3 length equals 14 residues. The V gene's germline CDR1 is SGHNT and CDR2 YENEEA. CDR3 protein: CASSFSGNSYEQYF. As DNA, the CDR3 is TGTGCCAGCAGCTTTAGCGGGAACTCCTACGAGCAGTACTTC. Filled out from reference TRBV11-3 and TRBJ2-7, the complete variable domain reads EAGVVQSPRYKIIEKKQPVAFWCNPISGHNTLYWYLQNLGQGPELLIRYENEEAVDDSQLPKDRFSAERLKGVDSTLKIQPAELGDSAVYLCASSFSGNSYEQYFGPGTRLTVT.

The V call is TRBV7-3, the J call TRBJ2-1; 7 nucleotides align to TRBD1. CDR1 and CDR2 from the germline V gene are SGHTA and FQGTGA. J gave up 7 bases and V 5 bases, and 26 bases lay outside the gene matches. The CDR3 covers 20 residues. CDR3 nucleotides: TGTGCCAGCAGCCAAACCCCGGGACAGAGGACCAAAACAAGGAGGAATGAGCAGTTCTTC. This translates into CASSQTPGQRTKTRRNEQFF.

The genes are TRBV25-1 and TRBJ1-2, with TRBD1 as a possible D gene (5 bases). The ends were cut back, 4 bases at V and 0 bases at J, with 9 bases in the middle. This CDR3 is built from 14 residues. Germline values: CDR1 MGHDK, CDR2 SYGVNS. The CDR3 sequence is CASSVSGSNYGYTF. Here the CDR3 DNA reads TGTGCCAGCAGTGTATCAGGGTCTAACTATGGCTACACCTTC.

The chain couples TRBV5-1 to TRBJ2-3; TRBD2 matches at 9 bases. The length of the CDR3 is 15 residues. Germline assignment: CDR1 SGHRS and CDR2 YFSETQ. V was pared by 5 bases and J by 0 bases, with 4 bases of the junction left unmatched. CDR3 residues: CASRGGRASTDTQYF. In DNA, the CDR3 is TGCGCCAGCAGGGGCGGGAGGGCCAGCACAGATACGCAGTATTTT.